These 11 T cell receptor beta chains were all obtained from the same sample, sequenced in a study of blood T cell repertoires in COVID-19. Generated by immunoSEQ multiplex PCR, the TCRdb table keeps only in-frame clones and is missing some. The table has about 210,000 clones, 81% seen once. Source material: PBMCs or T cells enriched from blood (not recorded which). The receptor source for this set is a man aged 35 to 55 who had recovered from COVID-19.

This chain links TRBV19 with TRBJ2-7; the match to TRBD2 covers 13 bases. The length of the CDR3 is 16 residues. Germline loops: CDR1 LNHDA, CDR2 SQIVND (reference sequence). The V segment lost 3 bases and the J segment 4 bases; nucleotides outside the gene matches: 6. CDR3 bases: TGTGCCAGTAGTATCCGGGGACTAGCGGGAAGATACGAGCAGTACTTC. It is translated as CASSIRGLAGRYEQYF.

J is TRBJ2-2 and V is TRBV9; no reliable D call. The CDR3 is 13 residues long. The V end lost 3 bases, the J end lost 6 bases, and 9 bases lay between the germline ends. Looked up from germline, CDR1 is SGDLS and CDR2 is YYNGEE. DNA for the CDR3: TGTGCCAGCAGCGCCCTAATCGCCGGGGAGCTGTTTTTT. Amino acid sequence: CASSALIAGELFF. The whole variable domain, remainder taken from reference TRBV9 and TRBJ2-2, is DSGVTQTPKHLITATGQRVTLRCSPRSGDLSVYWYQQSLDQGLQFLIQYYNGEERAKGNILERFSAQQFPDLHSELNLSSLELGDSALYFCASSALIAGELFFGEGSRLTVL.

V usage is TRBV24-1 and J usage is TRBJ2-1, with D perhaps TRBD1 (5 bases). The CDR3 runs to 12 residues. Germline-derived CDR1 and CDR2 are KGHDR and SFDVKD. V was shortened by 5 bases and J by 9 bases, with 10 bases between the two germline ends. CDR3 residues: CATSAWGGEQFF. The CDR3 coding sequence is TGTGCCACCAGTGCCTGGGGCGGTGAGCAGTTCTTC.

This clone was observed once. The chain's CDR3 is CASSPSHPAEAFF. In DNA form, the CDR3 reads TGTGCCAGCAGCCCCTCCCATCCGGCTGAAGCTTTCTTT. V and J are TRBV9 and TRBJ1-1; D remains unclear. CDR3 length: 13 residues. CDR1 and CDR2 from the germline V gene are SGDLS and YYNGEE. V was pared by 4 bases and J by 6 bases, with 13 bases between.

The rearrangement links TRBV7-2 to TRBJ1-1; D is possibly TRBD1 (6 bases). Germline assignment: CDR1 SGHTA and CDR2 FQGNSA. V dropped 6 bases and J dropped 2 bases, with 16 bases sitting between them. The CDR3 covers 15 residues. The CDR3 loop reads CASSLTQGLNTEAFF. DNA of the CDR3: TGTGCCAGCAGTCTGACCCAGGGGTTAAACACTGAAGCTTTCTTT.

This clone was found once. This rearrangement joins TRBV5-4 to TRBJ2-7; 9 bases agree with TRBD1. V lost 3 bases to trimming and J lost 2 bases; unmatched junction nucleotides: 6. CDR1 is SGHNT and CDR2 is YYREEE in the germline V gene (reference sequence). The CDR3 runs 15 residues. The CDR3 bases are TGTGCCAGCAGCTCACAGGGGGCGACCACCTACGAGCAGTACTTC. This sequence encodes CASSSQGATTYEQYF. Combining the CDR3 with reference TRBV5-4 and TRBJ2-7 gives the whole variable domain ETGVTQSPTHLIKTRGQQVTLRCSSQSGHNTVSWYQQALGQGPQFIFQYYREEENGRGNFPPRFSGLQFPNYSSELNVNALELDDSALYLCASSSQGATTYEQYFGPGTRLTVT.

The chain recombines TRBV20-1 with TRBJ1-4; tentative D call: TRBD1 (6 bases). The CDR3 consists of 10 residues. From germline, CDR1 is DFQATT and CDR2 SNEGSKA (reference sequence). With 7 bases removed from V and 7 bases from J, the gap between germline ends came to 7 bases. The CDR3 is CSVGGEKLFF. The CDR3 nucleotides read TGCAGTGTAGGGGGTGAAAAACTGTTTTTT.

The rearrangement uses TRBV29-1 and TRBJ1-2; no reliable D call. This CDR3 spans 13 amino acids. Germline assignment: CDR1 SQVTM and CDR2 ANQGSEA. V lost 6 bases to trimming and J lost 0 bases, with 11 bases between them. The CDR3: CSVVEGSNYGYTF. The DNA for the CDR3 is TGCAGCGTGGTAGAGGGATCTAACTATGGCTACACCTTC.

The CDR3 coding sequence is TGTGCCAGCAGCCAAAGCGGGGGCGGGACTAGCGGGATTTTGTCCTACAATGAGCAGTTCTTC. Amino acid sequence: CASSQSGGGTSGILSYNEQFF. This chain links TRBV14 with TRBJ2-1; 13 positions agree with TRBD2. The germline CDR1 and CDR2 sequences are SGHDN and FVKESK. Germline trimming cut 2 bases from V and 1 base from J; bases unmatched to any gene: 14. This CDR3 contains 21 residues.

This chain connects TRBV30 to TRBJ2-7, with D tentatively TRBD1 (5 bases). CDR1 GTSNPN and CDR2 SVGIG come from the germline V gene (reference sequence). Trimming cost V 2 bases and J 1 base, with 9 bases left between them. The CDR3 has 13 amino acids. The CDR3 sequence: CAWSLGQSYEQYF. In DNA, the CDR3 is TGTGCCTGGAGTCTAGGACAATCCTACGAGCAGTACTTC.

V gene TRBV2 combines with J gene TRBJ1-2, with D possibly matching TRBD1 (5 bases). The CDR3 runs 14 residues. V lost 1 base and J lost 3, with 9 bases in between. The germline V gene has CDR1 SNHLY and CDR2 FYNNEI. Written as DNA, the CDR3 is TGTGCCAGCAGTGAAGTTCAGGGTCACTATGGCTACACCTTC. Translated: CASSEVQGHYGYTF.